These 32 T cell receptor beta chains originate from one sample sequenced in a study of metastatic and nonmetastatic thyroid tumors. With MiXCR, TCRdb called clones anew from the PCR reads. The data hold around 45,000 clones, with roughly 15% observed a single time. The entire patient cohort was treatment-naive prior to thyroid surgery. The sequenced sample consisted of blood. These receptors were taken from a female donor with papillary thyroid cancer or a benign thyroid nodule (not recorded which). Some clones in this sample may be carry-over from other donors' samples.

This chain connects TRBV9 to TRBJ1-2, with TRBD1 as a possible D gene (6 bases). Trimming took 0 bases from V and 8 from J, leaving 11 bases between them. In germline, CDR1 is SGDLS, CDR2 YYNGEE. This CDR3 contains 13 residues. CDR3 sequence reads: CASSVDRVGGYTF. CDR3 sequence (DNA): TGTGCCAGCAGCGTAGACAGGGTAGGAGGCTACACCTTC.

The gene calls are TRBV6-5 and TRBJ1-3; unclear D gene. Trimming cost V 2 bases and J 3 bases, with 11 bases left between them. The germline V gene encodes CDR1 MNHEY and CDR2 SVGAGI. The CDR3 contains 15 residues. The CDR3 nucleotides are TGTGCCAGCAGTTACCGGTTCGGTGGTGGAAACACCATATATTTT. Translation: CASSYRFGGGNTIYF.

The chain couples TRBV6-1 to TRBJ2-1; 10 bases are a match to TRBD1. The length of the CDR3 is 15 residues. The germline V gene has CDR1 MNHNS and CDR2 SASEGT. The trim removed 7 bases at V and 6 bases at J, leaving 9 bases unmatched. The DNA for the CDR3 is TGTGCCAGCACCTCAGGGACAGGGGAAGGCAATGAGCAGTTCTTC. Protein product: CASTSGTGEGNEQFF.

This clone was recorded many times. A single base separates this from a much larger clone, so it may be a read error. The CDR3 DNA reads as TGTGCCAGCAGCGAGACAAGGCTGGGAACTGAAGCTTCCTTT. Protein product: CASSETRLGTEASF. The rearrangement uses TRBV6-1 and TRBJ1-1; the D is unclear. The CDR3 spans 14 residues. CDR1 is MNHNS and CDR2 is SASEGT in the germline V gene.

CDR3 amino acids: CASSLTSGNTGELFF. In nucleotides, the CDR3 is TGTGCCAGCAGCTTGACTAGCGGGAACACCGGGGAGCTGTTTTTT. The chain has TRBV11-2 and TRBJ2-2; 9 bases map to TRBD2. Germline values: CDR1 SGHAT, CDR2 FQNNGV. The CDR3 contains 15 residues. V was pared by 3 bases and J by 1 base, with 0 bases of the junction left unmatched.

This clone was seen repeatedly, ten times or more. This rearrangement joins TRBV12-3 or TRBV12-4 to TRBJ1-4; D is uncertain. The CDR3 runs to 15 residues. Trimming removed 6 bases from V and 4 bases from J, with 15 bases in between. The CDR3 region is CASSSRQFHNEKLFF. The CDR3, as DNA: TGTGCCAGCAGCTCCAGGCAGTTTCATAATGAAAAACTGTTTTTT.

This clone is labeled as medium-sized. V and J are TRBV6-1 and TRBJ2-1, with D possibly being TRBD1 or TRBD2 (5 bases each). Trimming removed 5 bases from V and 10 bases from J, with 15 bases in between. There are 13 residues in the CDR3. Germline CDR1 and CDR2: MNHNS and SASEGT. CDR3 coding DNA: TGTGCCAGCAGTTTTCTGGGGACGCGGGAGCAGTTCTTC. This codes for CASSFLGTREQFF.

This clone was counted many times. The CDR3 sequence is CASSQEFMGTDNQPQHF. The DNA for the CDR3 is TGTGCCAGCAGCCAAGAATTCATGGGGACGGATAATCAGCCCCAGCATTTT. The rearrangement links TRBV3-1 to TRBJ1-5; the D gene is possibly TRBD1 (5 bases). V lost 0 bases and J 4 bases, leaving 16 bases between the germline ends. This CDR3 region has 17 residues. Germline CDR1 reads LGHDT; CDR2 reads YNNKEL (reference sequence).

This clone was observed many times. The chain combines TRBV4-1 with TRBJ2-7, with 7 bases that match TRBD1. Unmatched junction bases numbered 4, after V lost 5 bases and J lost 3 bases. The CDR3 totals 13 residues. CDR1 and CDR2 from the germline V gene are MGHRA and YSYEKL. The CDR3 coding sequence is TGCGCCAGCAGCAGGGGGCAGGACTACGAGCAGTACTTC. This encodes CASSRGQDYEQYF.

This clone appeared a few times. This chain joins TRBV10-3 and TRBJ2-4; 10 bases match TRBD2. This CDR3 is built from 15 residues. J gave up 7 bases and V 4 bases, and 7 bases lay outside the gene matches. Germline CDR1 and CDR2: ENHRY and SYGVKD. CDR3 DNA sequence: TGTGCCATCAGTGCACCTAGCGGGAGATCGAACATTCAGTACTTC. This sequence encodes CAISAPSGRSNIQYF.

There are many counts of this clone. The chain links TRBV3-1 to TRBJ2-7; no clear D gene. This CDR3 is 11 amino acids long. Germline CDR1 reads LGHDT; CDR2 reads YNNKEL (reference sequence). The V gene lost 2 bases and the J gene lost 1 base, with 0 bases spanning the gap. This CDR3 is CASSQSYEQYF. The DNA of the CDR3 is TGTGCCAGCAGCCAATCCTACGAGCAGTACTTC.

This clone was picked up many times. The chain joins TRBV20-1 to TRBJ2-7, with D hard to call. V was cut by 3 bases and J by 0 bases, with 6 bases left in between. CDR3 size: 12 residues. Per germline, CDR1 DFQATT and CDR2 SNEGSKA (reference sequence). The CDR3 reads CSARQDSYEQYF. The DNA of the CDR3 is TGCAGTGCTAGGCAGGACTCCTACGAGCAGTACTTC.

This clone was counted only a few times. This could be a read error, since a much larger clone is one nucleotide away. The chain employs TRBV5-8 and TRBJ1-1, with TRBD1 matching over 7 bases. Germline-derived CDR1 and CDR2 are SGHTS and YDEGEE. The length of the CDR3 is 16 residues. CDR3 nucleotides: TGTGCCGGCAGCGCGGACAGGCTATTTGTGAACACTGAAGCTTTCTTT. It is translated as CAGSADRLFVNTEAFF. Filled out from reference TRBV5-8 and TRBJ1-1, the complete variable domain reads EAGVTQSPTHLIKTRGQQATLRCSPISGHTSVYWYQQALGLGLQFLLWYDEGEERNRGNFPPRFSGRQFPNYSSELNVNALELEDSALYLCAGSADRLFVNTEAFFGQGTRLTVV.

V and J are TRBV20-1 and TRBJ2-1; D is unresolved. V was pared by 0 bases and J by 9 bases, with 15 bases between. The CDR3 covers 14 residues. Germline V gene data show CDR1 as DFQATT and CDR2 as SNEGSKA (reference sequence). The CDR3: CSAREVYGKIEQFF. The CDR3, as DNA: TGCAGTGCTAGAGAAGTGTATGGGAAAATTGAGCAGTTCTTC.

The genes are TRBV10-1 and TRBJ2-7; D remains unclear. V was cut by 4 bases and J by 6 bases, with 13 bases left in between. Looked up from germline, CDR1 is WNHNN and CDR2 is SYGVQD (reference sequence). The CDR3 extends over 13 amino acids. DNA of the CDR3: TGCGCCAGCAGTGGTACTAAAATGGGCGAGCAGTACTTC. As protein: CASSGTKMGEQYF.

This clone was seen repeatedly, ten times or more. This chain joins TRBV5-1 and TRBJ2-3; 10 bases fit TRBD1. The V gene end was trimmed by 4 bases and the J gene end by 1 base; junction bases not matched to a gene: 6. The CDR3 extends over 16 amino acids. Germline loops: CDR1 SGHRS, CDR2 YFSETQ. The CDR3 DNA reads TGCGCCAGCAGCGGACGGACAGGGGGAGGCACAGATACGCAGTATTTT. This sequence encodes CASSGRTGGGTDTQYF. Together with reference TRBV5-1 and TRBJ2-3, the CDR3 gives the full variable domain: KAGVTQTPRYLIKTRGQQVTLSCSPISGHRSVSWYQQTPGQGLQFLFEYFSETQRNKGNFPGRFSGRQFSNSRSEMNVSTLELGDSALYLCASSGRTGGGTDTQYFGPGTRLTVL.

A few counts support this clone. The chain combines TRBV7-9 with TRBJ1-1, with D maybe TRBD1 (6 bases). Germline V gene data show CDR1 as SEHNR and CDR2 as FQNEAQ (reference sequence). CDR3 size: 11 residues. Trimming pared 6 bases from V and 5 bases from J, leaving 7 bases between. Written as DNA, the CDR3 is TGTGCCAGCAGTAGGGGGACTGAAGCTTTCTTT. The encoded protein is CASSRGTEAFF.

This clone was counted many times. This chain's CDR3 is CASSISLVETYEQYF. The CDR3 DNA reads as TGTGCCAGTAGTATTTCCCTGGTAGAGACCTACGAGCAGTACTTC. The J gene is TRBJ2-7, the V gene TRBV19; D is undetermined. The CDR3 spans 15 residues. Germline V CDR1 and CDR2: LNHDA, SQIVND (reference sequence). Between the trimmed V and J ends, which lost 3 bases and 2 bases, there was a span of 14 bases.

The chain is built from TRBV7-9 and TRBJ2-1; the D gene is possibly TRBD2 (6 bases). Trimming left V 4 bases short and J 6 bases short, with 7 bases between. Germline lookup yields CDR1 SEHNR and CDR2 FQNEAQ (reference sequence). This CDR3 is built from 12 residues. The CDR3 reads CASSSTSNEQFF. In nucleotides, the CDR3 is TGTGCCAGCAGCTCGACTAGCAATGAGCAGTTCTTC. Looking up the rest from reference TRBV7-9 and TRBJ2-1 gives the full variable domain: DTGVSQNPRHKITKRGQNVTFRCDPISEHNRLYWYRQTLGQGPEFLTYFQNEAQLEKSRLLSDRFSAERPKGSFSTLEIQRTEQGDSAMYLCASSSTSNEQFFGPGTRLTVL.

On this clone itself: A junction boundary mismatches the germline segment, possibly from a read error. The chain combines TRBV30 with TRBJ2-1; D not resolved. The V gene's germline CDR1 is GTSNPN and CDR2 SVGIG (reference sequence). The CDR3 runs 14 residues. CDR3 in DNA: TGTGCCTGGAGTCTTGTTGGCTCCTACAATGATCAGTTCTTC. This translates into CAWSLVGSYNDQFF.

This clone has only a few counts. The rearrangement links TRBV6-5 to TRBJ1-1; unclear D gene. The CDR3 consists of 13 residues. From germline, CDR1 is MNHEY and CDR2 SVGAGI. Trimming shortened V by 2 bases and J by 5 bases, and 9 bases separated the two germline ends. CDR3 region: CASSYGRATEAFF. CDR3 nucleotides: TGTGCCAGCAGTTACGGGAGGGCTACTGAAGCTTTCTTT.

The chain is built from TRBV6-1 and TRBJ2-5; no clear D gene. The CDR3 runs 13 residues. Between the trimmed V and J ends, which lost 11 bases and 1 base, there was a span of 14 bases. In germline, CDR1 is MNHNS, CDR2 SASEGT. CDR3 sequence (DNA): TGTGCCCGCACGCAACGCTTCCAAGAGACCCAGTACTTC. Translated, it gives CARTQRFQETQYF.

For this clone: Germline and junction disagree at one end, which may indicate a read error. The chain is built from TRBV5-1 and TRBJ1-5; D call uncertain. The germline V gene encodes CDR1 SGHRS and CDR2 YFSETQ. The CDR3 extends over 14 amino acids. DNA of the CDR3: TGCGCCAGCAGCTTGGATGGTGGGCATCAGTCCCAGCATTTT. The encoded protein is CASSLDGGHQSQHF.

This clone was seen repeatedly, ten times or more. The chain links TRBV2 to TRBJ1-6; D ambiguous. The germline gives CDR1 SNHLY, CDR2 FYNNEI. This CDR3 spans 16 amino acids. V dropped 1 base and J dropped 0 bases, with 7 bases sitting between them. The CDR3 nucleotides are TGTGCCAGCAGTGAAGGAGGGAGCTCCTATAATTCACCCCTCCACTTT. This translates into CASSEGGSSYNSPLHF.

This clone showed up many times. A much larger clone lies a single base off, so this may be a read error. CDR3 protein: CASSEWAPYEQCF. CDR3 coding DNA: TGTGCCAGCAGTGAATGGGCTCCCTACGAGCAGTGCTTC. The gene calls are TRBV6-1 and TRBJ2-7; D call uncertain. This CDR3 is 13 amino acids long. CDR1 and CDR2 from the germline V gene are MNHNS and SASEGT.

This clone was counted only a few times. The gene calls are TRBV10-3 and TRBJ2-3; 9 nucleotides align to TRBD2. Germline V CDR1 and CDR2: ENHRY, SYGVKD. V lost 7 bases to trimming and J lost 5 bases; unmatched junction nucleotides: 13. The CDR3 runs 16 residues. The CDR3 region is CAIIERPAGGVDTQYF. The CDR3 bases are TGTGCCATCATTGAACGACCAGCGGGAGGTGTAGATACGCAGTATTTT.

In this sample, this clone turned up many times. V and J are TRBV20-1 and TRBJ2-1; TRBD2 aligns across 7 bases. The CDR3 is 14 residues long. J lost 7 bases, V lost 1 base, and 7 bases had no gene match. The germline V gene encodes CDR1 DFQATT and CDR2 SNEGSKA (reference sequence). CDR3 in DNA: TGCAGTGCTAGAGCTTCCAGCGGGATAAATGAGCAGTTCTTC. Encoded protein: CSARASSGINEQFF.

A word on this clone: Given a much more abundant clone one base away, this may be a read error. The chain is built from TRBV5-4 and TRBJ1-2, with 9 positions matching TRBD1. The CDR3 sequence is 16 residues long. The germline CDR1 and CDR2 sequences are SGHNT and YYREEE (reference sequence). CDR3 in amino acids: CASSRTGVRRNYCYTF. The CDR3 DNA reads TGTGCCAGCAGCCGGACAGGGGTCCGGCGTAACTATTGCTACACCTTC.

This clone was counted at least ten times. V gene TRBV7-3 combines with J gene TRBJ1-3; D is undetermined. The CDR3 runs to 13 residues. In germline, CDR1 is SGHTA, CDR2 FQGTGA. V dropped 5 bases and J dropped 0 bases, with 5 bases sitting between them. The CDR3 DNA reads TGTGCCAGCAGCCTGACCTCTGGAAACACCATATATTTT. As protein: CASSLTSGNTIYF.

This clone was seen many times. This chain uses TRBV11-2 with TRBJ2-6; 10 bases match TRBD1. Unmatched junction bases numbered 5, after V lost 4 bases and J lost 2 bases. The CDR3 has 17 amino acids. CDR1 and CDR2 from the germline V gene are SGHAT and FQNNGV. This chain's CDR3 is CASSSWTGGAGANVLTF. The CDR3 DNA reads as TGTGCCAGCAGCTCATGGACAGGGGGAGCTGGGGCCAACGTCCTGACTTTC.

At least ten counts were recorded for this clone. The V gene is TRBV6-1, the J gene TRBJ1-2; unclear D gene. Trimming stripped 5 bases from V and 4 bases from J, with 14 bases between. This CDR3 comprises 14 residues. Looked up from germline, CDR1 is MNHNS and CDR2 is SASEGT. As DNA, the CDR3 is TGTGCCAGCAGTTTGCTTGGAAGGGCCTATGGCTACACCTTC. Translation: CASSLLGRAYGYTF.

This clone was seen many times. This chain uses TRBV27 with TRBJ1-1; weak D call: TRBD1 (5 bases). CDR1 is MNHEY, CDR2 SMNVEV, per germline (reference sequence). Trimming removed 6 bases at V and 1 base at J, with 18 bases between. The CDR3 extends over 16 amino acids. The CDR3 nucleotides read TGTGCCAGCAGGAGCGTTCTGGGGACGGGGAACACTGAAGCTTTCTTT. This gives the protein CASRSVLGTGNTEAFF.